These 17 T cell receptor beta chains were all obtained from the same sample, sequenced in a study of T cell responses to AZD1222 COVID-19 vaccine (dated by TCRdb to the early 2020s). Library creation used the immunoSEQ multiplex PCR assay. TCRdb provides this immuneACCESS table in a form limited to in-frame rearrangements. Some clones are lacking; in checked studies, under half of them reflect an unresolved V gene, and why the rest are absent is not known. The sample table holds approximately 110,000 clones, of which approximately 90% were seen once. The top ten hold 6.5% to 9.5% of the sample. The time point label corresponds to: baseline before first vaccination. This specimen consisted of peripheral blood, obtained on day 0 of AZD1222 vaccination. These receptors were obtained from an adult in good health.

The chain recombines TRBV30 with TRBJ1-6; 9 bases map to TRBD1. The V and J ends lost 4 bases and 4 bases, in that order; junction bases with no gene match: 8. Germline V CDR1 and CDR2: GTSNPN, SVGIG (reference sequence). The CDR3 loop spans 16 amino acids. CDR3 sequence: CAWTVPGQGYNSPLHF. In DNA form, the CDR3 reads TGTGCCTGGACCGTCCCGGGACAGGGTTATAATTCACCCCTCCACTTT.

The chain combines TRBV5-4 with TRBJ1-6, with 9 bases that match TRBD1. CDR1 SGHNT and CDR2 YYREEE come from the germline V gene (reference sequence). This CDR3 is built from 16 residues. Trimming took 4 bases from V and 7 from J; bases not matched to a gene: 9. CDR3 amino acids: CASSRGQGPNNSPLHF. The DNA for the CDR3 is TGTGCCAGCAGCCGAGGACAGGGGCCGAACAATTCACCCCTCCACTTT.

The chain links TRBV4-1 to TRBJ2-2, with a tentative D call TRBD2 (6 bases). V was clipped by 6 bases and J by 2 bases, with 13 bases between them. This CDR3 is 15 amino acids long. Germline V gene lookup returns CDR1 MGHRA and CDR2 YSYEKL. CDR3 DNA sequence: TGCGCCAGCAGTCAGAGCGGGTTTAACACCGGGGAGCTGTTTTTT. Translated: CASSQSGFNTGELFF.

The chain recombines TRBV6-4 with TRBJ1-6; D remains ambiguous. CDR3 length: 14 residues. CDR1 MRHNA and CDR2 SNTAGT come from the germline V gene. Trimming shortened V by 8 bases and J by 9 bases, and 17 bases separated the two germline ends. CDR3 DNA sequence: TGTGCCAGCGCCCTAGAAGGGAATGGTTCACCCCTCCACTTT. It codes for CASALEGNGSPLHF.

For the CDR3, the DNA is TGCGCCAGCAGCTTGGAAGGGGGTCGGAATTCACCCCTCCACTTT. Protein: CASSLEGGRNSPLHF. V usage is TRBV5-1 and J usage is TRBJ1-6; perhaps TRBD1 as D (6 bases). Germline V gene data show CDR1 as SGHRS and CDR2 as YFSETQ. CDR3 length: 15 amino acids. V shed 0 bases and J shed 7 bases, with 11 bases lying between them.

In its sample, this clone was seen once. J is TRBJ1-2 and V is TRBV6-1; D ambiguous. CDR1 is MNHNS and CDR2 is SASEGT in the germline V gene. CDR3 length equals 13 residues. V was pared by 2 bases and J by 7 bases, with 11 bases between. DNA for the CDR3: TGTGCCAGCAGTGAACAGATTAGGACTGGCTACACCTTC. It specifies CASSEQIRTGYTF.

V usage is TRBV7-9 and J usage is TRBJ1-6; D remains unclear. The germline V and J ends were trimmed by 2 bases and 6 bases, with 11 bases remaining between them. This CDR3 has 15 residues. Germline CDR1 reads SEHNR; CDR2 reads FQNEAQ (reference sequence). The CDR3 here is CASSLSGRRNSPLHF. The DNA for the CDR3 is TGTGCCAGCAGCTTAAGCGGGCGACGTAATTCACCCCTCCACTTT. The complete variable domain, with remaining parts taken from reference TRBV7-9 and TRBJ1-6, reads DTGVSQNPRHKITKRGQNVTFRCDPISEHNRLYWYRQTLGQGPEFLTYFQNEAQLEKSRLLSDRFSAERPKGSFSTLEIQRTEQGDSAMYLCASSLSGRRNSPLHFGNGTRLTVT.

The chain employs TRBV25-1 and TRBJ2-1; 7 bases line up with TRBD1. V was clipped by 7 bases and J by 3 bases; unmatched bases: 6. Germline values: CDR1 MGHDK, CDR2 SYGVNS. The CDR3 runs 14 residues. CDR3 protein: CASTPGGYYNEQFF. Here the CDR3 DNA reads TGTGCCAGCACCCCAGGGGGATACTACAATGAGCAGTTCTTC.

The chain carries TRBV10-3 and TRBJ1-2; 9 bases are a match to TRBD1. Germline CDR1 is ENHRY and CDR2 is SYGVKD. Germline trimming cut 6 bases from V and 10 bases from J; bases unmatched to any gene: 6. This CDR3 comprises 12 residues. The CDR3 nucleotides read TGTGCCATCAGCCGGGACAGGGAAATCTACACCTTC. Protein sequence: CAISRDREIYTF.

The count of this clone is one. CDR3 amino acids: CASSGGKETQYF. The DNA of the CDR3 is TGTGCCAGCAGTGGCGGGAAAGAGACCCAGTACTTC. The rearrangement joins TRBV12-3 or TRBV12-4 to TRBJ2-5; TRBD2 is a possible D gene (6 bases). The length of the CDR3 is 12 residues. V was trimmed by 5 bases and J by 3 bases, leaving 7 bases between them.

CDR3 in amino acids: CASKGTGGPYNSPLHF. Here the CDR3 DNA reads TGTGCCAGCAAGGGGACAGGGGGCCCCTATAATTCACCCCTCCACTTT. The chain joins TRBV2 to TRBJ1-6, with 12 bases lining up with TRBD1. The CDR3 has 16 residues. V was clipped by 7 bases and J by 2 bases; unmatched bases: 3. Germline loops: CDR1 SNHLY, CDR2 FYNNEI.

The chain joins TRBV6-4 to TRBJ2-1; D is possibly TRBD1 (8 bases). Germline-derived CDR1 and CDR2 are MRHNA and SNTAGT. The germline V and J ends were trimmed by 2 bases and 12 bases, with 23 bases remaining between them. The CDR3 has 16 residues. CDR3 region: CASSDIGQGGLHAQFF. CDR3 DNA sequence: TGTGCCAGCAGTGACATAGGACAGGGAGGGCTTCATGCGCAGTTCTTC.

The chain couples TRBV27 to TRBJ1-5; maybe TRBD1 (5 bases). The germline V and J ends were trimmed by 4 bases and 1 base, with 11 bases remaining between them. The CDR3 is 15 residues long. The germline V gene has CDR1 MNHEY and CDR2 SMNVEV (reference sequence). CDR3 in DNA: TGTGCCAGCAGTTCCGGGACCGTAAGCAATCAGCCCCAGCATTTT. Translation: CASSSGTVSNQPQHF.

V gene TRBV5-6 combines with J gene TRBJ1-3; D not certain. The CDR3 is 14 amino acids. V was trimmed by 2 bases and J by 2 bases, leaving 8 bases between them. The germline V gene has CDR1 SGHDT and CDR2 YYEEEE. CDR3 bases: TGTGCCAGCAGCTTCCCTCTGCCTGGAAACACCATATATTTT. Amino acid sequence: CASSFPLPGNTIYF. Using reference TRBV5-6 and TRBJ1-3 for the parts outside the CDR3, the full variable domain is DAGVTQSPTHLIKTRGQQVTLRCSPKSGHDTVSWYQQALGQGPQFIFQYYEEEERQRGNFPDRFSGHQFPNYSSELNVNALLLGDSALYLCASSFPLPGNTIYFGEGSWLTVV.

The chain carries TRBV5-1 and TRBJ2-3, with 12 bases identical to TRBD2. The CDR3 consists of 15 residues. The V gene end was trimmed by 4 bases and the J gene end by 5 bases; junction bases not matched to a gene: 5. Germline V gene sequence: CDR1 SGHRS, CDR2 YFSETQ. The CDR3 loop is CASSPGLAGQDTQYF. The CDR3 coding sequence is TGCGCCAGCAGCCCCGGACTAGCGGGACAAGATACGCAGTATTTT. Combining the CDR3 with reference TRBV5-1 and TRBJ2-3 gives the whole variable domain KAGVTQTPRYLIKTRGQQVTLSCSPISGHRSVSWYQQTPGQGLQFLFEYFSETQRNKGNFPGRFSGRQFSNSRSEMNVSTLELGDSALYLCASSPGLAGQDTQYFGPGTRLTVL.

With respect to this clone: An end of the junction differs from the germline gene, which may be a read error. The rearrangement joins TRBV19 to TRBJ1-5, with 7 positions matching TRBD1. The germline gives CDR1 LNHDA, CDR2 SQIVND (reference sequence). This CDR3 is 16 amino acids long. The CDR3 spells CASTIGAGGGFQPQHF. The CDR3 bases are TGTGCCAGTACTATAGGGGCAGGGGGAGGTTTTCAGCCCCAGCATTTT.

The chain uses TRBV30 and TRBJ1-4; D remains ambiguous. Trimming pared 2 bases from V and 3 bases from J, leaving 7 bases between. CDR3 size: 13 residues. Germline CDR1 is GTSNPN and CDR2 is SVGIG (reference sequence). CDR3 in DNA: TGTGCCTGGAGTCAAGATTCTAATGAAAAACTGTTTTTT. Encoded protein: CAWSQDSNEKLFF.